Sequencing of this T cell receptor (beta chain) was carried out in a study of blood T cell repertoires in COVID-19. Study-level information: Spain, Italy and the United States supplied samples that represented acute and convalescent COVID-19.

The CDR3 runs to 14 residues. Per germline, CDR1 SGHTA and CDR2 FQGNSA. V lost 5 bases and J 1 base, leaving 11 bases between the germline ends. TCRdb's copy holds only in-frame clones and misses some; the assay was immunoSEQ multiplex PCR. In the table there are some 350,000 clones, about 90% of which are singletons. This sequence was found in a woman in her forties or fifties with COVID-19, enrolled during active disease. Input material: peripheral blood. This chain joins TRBV7-2 and TRBJ2-5, with D possibly matching TRBD1 (6 bases). The CDR3: CASSQGQLQETQYF. CDR3 nucleotides: TGTGCCAGCAGCCAAGGACAGCTCCAAGAGACCCAGTACTTC.